The entry that follows covers one T cell receptor (beta chain) sequence. This sample was included in a study of blood T cell repertoires in COVID-19. The CDR3 consists of 16 residues. V was shortened by 2 bases and J by 7 bases, with 15 bases between the two germline ends. Germline CDR1 reads SGHDN; CDR2 reads FVKESK. This table comes from immunoSEQ multiplex PCR, and its TCRdb copy is limited to in-frame clones, with some not included. The profile covers fewer than 200,000 clones, with around four fifths appearing a single time and around 4.3% taken by the ten largest. The cohort comprised adults aged about 18 to 100 years residing in under 30 US areas.

The sample consisted of PBMCs or T cells enriched from blood (not recorded which). The TCR sequence derives from a woman aged 45-59 years who had recovered from COVID-19. The J gene is TRBJ1-6, the V gene TRBV14; D gene unclear. CDR3 loop: CASSQPGERVNSPLHF. CDR3 coding DNA: TGTGCCAGCAGCCAACCCGGGGAGCGTGTAAATTCACCCCTCCACTTT.